The present T cell receptor beta chain was sequenced within a study of cytomegalovirus exposure and HLA in healthy donors. Study conclusions and caveats: Per a later analysis, fewer than 20,000 TCR beta sequences showed association with HLA alleles at 0.05 false discovery rate.

There are 16 residues in the CDR3. The germline gives CDR1 SGHTA, CDR2 FQGNSA. Deletions cut 2 bases from V and 0 bases from J, with 11 bases between. Concerning this clone: Its antigen is as yet unknown.

This PCR relied on a set of 60 Vbeta primers and 13 Jbeta primers. The data were produced by immunoSEQ multiplex PCR, yet TCRdb's version contains in-frame clones alone and is incomplete. This sample carries about 76,000 clones, roughly 76% of them seen once, and the ten largest clones take roughly 12%. The chain combines TRBV7-2 with TRBJ1-3; D unresolved. Sequenced input: PBMCs. The sequence was collected from a male donor in good health and CMV-seropositive. The CDR3: CASSLLTLASGNTIYF. As DNA, the CDR3 is TGTGCCAGCAGCTTACTGACATTGGCCTCTGGAAACACCATATATTTT.